This is a list of T cell receptor beta chains from one sample in a study of T cell repertoires in cytomegalovirus infection. MiXCR, run by TCRdb on the reads, gives a single entry per CDR3 protein. The table shows some 700,000 distinct CDR3 sequences, with roughly 36% occurring only once. No antigens are known for them. The sample consisted of cultured PBMCs, taken from culture after CMV antigen stimulation. The source of these receptors is a human donor in good health (CMV status not recorded). Some clones in this sample may be carry-over from other donors' samples. Each CDR3 is given without its conserved first and last residue.

V gene,J gene,CDR3 protein
TRBV20-1,TRBJ1-1,SPSPGTVNTEAF
TRBV20-1,TRBJ2-3,SAASGGAEDTQY
TRBV5-5,TRBJ2-1,ASSLGTSLEQF
TRBV12-3/TRBV12-4,TRBJ2-4,ASSPTGPPKNIQY
TRBV7-9,TRBJ1-1,ASSTRQGLNTEAF
TRBV18,TRBJ1-1,ASSLGQGALAEAF
TRBV7-6,TRBJ2-2,ASSVEGITGELF
TRBV6-1,TRBJ1-5,ASNGSPYQPQH
TRBV20-1,TRBJ1-2,SATEDDGYT
TRBV7-9,TRBJ2-1,ASSGRGKSNEQF
TRBV28,TRBJ2-7,ASRATGTGLYEQY
TRBV20-1,TRBJ2-3,SASGSADTQY
TRBV6-1,TRBJ2-7,ASRLGGAPYEQY
TRBV18,TRBJ1-6,ASSPPVAGKSYNSPLH
TRBV7-2,TRBJ1-5,ASSLSWGNNQPQH
TRBV7-2,TRBJ1-6,ASSFSLVTPNSPLH
TRBV19,TRBJ1-2,ASSHRGPSYGYT
TRBV12-5,TRBJ1-5,ASGQRSNQPQH
TRBV11-2,TRBJ2-7,ASSLSWGAYEQY
TRBV7-6,TRBJ2-5,ASSFGANQETQY
TRBV11-2,TRBJ1-6,ASSPGVNNSPLH
TRBV4-2,TRBJ1-2,ASSQGVNRGLIYGYT
TRBV4-1,TRBJ1-5,ASSRGAPISNQPQH
TRBV7-6,TRBJ2-5,ASSPGLVETQY
TRBV7-6,TRBJ1-5,ASSYIPPGQYSNQPQH
TRBV6-5,TRBJ2-1,ASSYSGLAGGNEQF
TRBV27,TRBJ1-6,ASSGYGGSPLH
TRBV4-1,TRBJ1-4,ASSQTVRANEKLF
TRBV7-2,TRBJ1-3,ASSSRGTPEGNTIY
TRBV7-8,TRBJ1-1,ASSLSPGQNSMNTEAF
TRBV3-1,TRBJ1-2,ASSPRGEGYGYT
TRBV6-6,TRBJ2-7,ASKPGHSYEQY
TRBV7-8,TRBJ2-3,ASSQRGGSTDTQY
TRBV6-1,TRBJ2-3,ASFDRGRKGDTQY
TRBV3-1,TRBJ1-1,ASSQVPFGAF
TRBV12-3/TRBV12-4,TRBJ1-5,ASSFITSLMPISPQH
TRBV10-2,TRBJ2-7,ASSEVGGEYGEQY
TRBV6-5,TRBJ1-2,ASSTLQGAHGYT
TRBV7-2,TRBJ2-5,ASSFVGTVGTQY
TRBV7-2,TRBJ1-6,ASSLDRGLVH
TRBV7-2,TRBJ1-3,ASSLYRSSGNTIY
TRBV19,TRBJ1-2,ASSIGGQLYGYT
TRBV7-8,TRBJ2-1,ASSSPASGPYNEQF
TRBV4-1,TRBJ1-5,ASSLGLRQPEH
TRBV6-2/TRBV6-3,TRBJ2-7,ASSYSTGEDEQY
TRBV12-3/TRBV12-4,TRBJ1-3,ASSFMRLSGNTIY
TRBV15,TRBJ1-5,ATSRVVGPQH
TRBV6-5,TRBJ2-3,ASSYSGPAADTQY
TRBV18,TRBJ2-3,ASAGGVLDTQY
TRBV5-6,TRBJ2-1,ASSLVQASYNEQF
TRBV19,TRBJ1-3,ASSDEATDSGNTIY
TRBV20-1,TRBJ2-5,SVGQETQY
TRBV4-1,TRBJ1-3,ASSPGVGNTIY
TRBV19,TRBJ1-5,ASSRQGAGNQPQH